This record concerns one T cell receptor beta chain sequence. This clonotype is identified as medium-sized (0.01 to 0.1%). Its recognized antigen is unknown. Per-base quality was not reported, and no clone a single base away is much larger than it. This sample is drawn from a study. Sequencing used an Illumina MiSeq. TCRdb handled the public reads itself, with Q25 trimming in fastp and clone calling in MiXCR, and kept productive beta chains. One record per CDR3 amino acid sequence lists the most common genes and DNA. The sample records thousands of distinct CDR3 sequences, 9.5% to 10% of which are singletons. The ten largest clones take up about 6.5% of the sample. V was cut back by 5 bases and J by 0 bases, leaving a gap of 13 bases between them. From the cysteine through the phenylalanine, the CDR3 covers 14 amino acids. Solely the CDR3 DNA is kept, with 42 bases framed from the first base. Reading the germline V gene (reference sequence) gives CDR1 DFQATT and CDR2 SNEGSKA.

Recombination connected TRBV20-1 to TRBJ1-2; no D gene is confidently identified. Sample: CD4+ T cells from synovial fluid. The receptor comes from a human donor with rheumatoid arthritis. Read as DNA, the sequence is TGCAGTGCTCCCAGTGGGTTACCTAACTATGGCTACACCTTC. This encodes CSAPSGLPNYGYTF.